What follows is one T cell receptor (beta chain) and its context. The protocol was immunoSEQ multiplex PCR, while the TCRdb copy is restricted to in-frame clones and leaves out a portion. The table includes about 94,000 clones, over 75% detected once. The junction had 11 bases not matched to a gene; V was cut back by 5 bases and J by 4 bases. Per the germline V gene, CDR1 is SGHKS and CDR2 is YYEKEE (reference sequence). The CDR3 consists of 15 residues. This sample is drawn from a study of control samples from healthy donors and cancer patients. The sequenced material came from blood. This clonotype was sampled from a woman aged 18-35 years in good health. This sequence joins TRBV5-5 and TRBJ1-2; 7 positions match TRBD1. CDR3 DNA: TGTGCCAGCAGTCCCCGGCCGACAGGGACCTATGGCTACACCTTC. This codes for CASSPRPTGTYGYTF.